These 28 T cell receptor beta chains share one sample of origin, sequenced in a study of T cell responses to AZD1222 COVID-19 vaccine (dated by TCRdb to about 2021). This specimen's time point label, interpreted: about 28 days (+/-7) after the second vaccine dose. Library preparation was by the immunoSEQ multiplex PCR assay. What TCRdb holds here is the immuneACCESS table cut down to in-frame rearrangements. Part of the clones is not present; checked against another copy, under half of the missing clones reflect an unresolved V gene, and the others are unexplained. Counted in this sample were some 130,000 clones; more than 90% of them appeared once. About 1.1% of the sample is held by the ten biggest clonotypes. The sample was peripheral blood, taken 28 days after the second AZD1222 dose. These receptors were obtained from an adult who received the AZD1222 COVID-19 vaccine.

The chain has TRBV30 and TRBJ2-7; the D gene is possibly TRBD2 (6 bases). In germline, CDR1 is GTSNPN, CDR2 SVGIG (reference sequence). V was clipped by 2 bases and J by 2 bases, with 16 bases between them. The CDR3 is made up of 15 amino acids. For the CDR3, the DNA is TGTGCCTGGAGTAATATCGGAGGGTCGCCCTACGAGCAGTACTTC. It codes for CAWSNIGGSPYEQYF.

The chain employs TRBV6-5 and TRBJ1-2, with D perhaps matching TRBD1 (6 bases). The CDR3 contains 13 residues. V lost 6 bases to trimming and J lost 4 bases, with 12 bases between them. CDR1 is MNHEY, CDR2 SVGAGI, per germline. CDR3 loop: CASSRRQAYGYTF. CDR3 nucleotide sequence: TGTGCCAGCAGCCGAAGACAGGCCTATGGCTACACCTTC.

The chain uses TRBV27 and TRBJ2-1; 12 bases are shared with TRBD2. The CDR3 contains 16 residues. Germline V CDR1 and CDR2: MNHEY, SMNVEV (reference sequence). Unmatched junction bases numbered 4, after V lost 5 bases and J lost 2 bases. The CDR3 region has the DNA TGTGCCAGCAGTCAGAGGACTAGCGGGACCTACAATGAGCAGTTCTTC. As protein: CASSQRTSGTYNEQFF.

This clone was counted once. V and J are TRBV15 and TRBJ1-3, with D perhaps TRBD1 (6 bases). This CDR3 has 16 amino acids. V lost 0 bases to trimming and J lost 0 bases, with 9 bases between them. Germline CDR1 is LNHNV and CDR2 is YYDKDF (reference sequence). For the CDR3, the DNA is TGTGCCACCAGCAGAGACGTGGGGGCCTCTGGAAACACCATATATTTT. It is translated as CATSRDVGASGNTIYF.

The rearrangement uses TRBV6-1 and TRBJ1-4, with no clear D. V was pared by 4 bases and J by 8 bases, with 23 bases between. CDR1 is MNHNS and CDR2 is SASEGT in the germline V gene. The CDR3 consists of 17 residues. This CDR3 reads CASSGQEWRLGKEKLFF. The CDR3 DNA follows: TGTGCCAGCAGTGGACAAGAATGGCGGTTGGGCAAGGAAAAACTGTTTTTT.

The V gene is TRBV5-4, the J gene TRBJ2-4; D may be TRBD1 (6 bases). V shed 1 base and J shed 8 bases, with 16 bases lying between them. The germline gives CDR1 SGHNT, CDR2 YYREEE (reference sequence). The CDR3 sequence is 15 residues long. This CDR3 is CASSLPGTRGDIQYF. CDR3 DNA sequence: TGTGCCAGCAGCTTGCCCGGGACACGGGGCGACATTCAGTACTTC.

The chain has TRBV5-1 and TRBJ1-6, with D maybe TRBD1 (5 bases). Germline CDR1 and CDR2: SGHRS and YFSETQ. The CDR3 is 15 residues long. Trimming pared 5 bases from V and 5 bases from J, leaving 14 bases between. In DNA form, the CDR3 reads TGCGCCAGCAGTCAGGGTGTGACCGATAATTCACCCCTCCACTTT. It yields the protein CASSQGVTDNSPLHF.

This clone has only a few counts. This chain links TRBV12-3 or TRBV12-4 with TRBJ1-1; the match to TRBD1 covers 7 bases. The CDR3 loop spans 13 amino acids. Trimming cost V 6 bases and J 6 bases; bases outside gene matches: 7. The DNA for the CDR3 is TGTGCCAGCAGAGTACGACAGGGCCCTGAAGCTTTCTTT. As protein: CASRVRQGPEAFF.

The chain has TRBV4-2 and TRBJ2-2; tentatively, D is TRBD1 (6 bases). The CDR3 sequence is 17 residues long. V lost 0 bases to trimming and J lost 5 bases, with 16 bases between them. Germline assignment: CDR1 LGHNA and CDR2 YNFKEQ. The CDR3 DNA follows: TGTGCCAGCAGCCAAGATTCGGGGCAGGGGTGGACCGGGGAGCTGTTTTTT. The encoded protein is CASSQDSGQGWTGELFF.

The chain has TRBV4-1 and TRBJ2-3; maybe TRBD2 (6 bases). CDR3 length equals 15 residues. Germline V gives CDR1 MGHRA, CDR2 YSYEKL. V dropped 0 bases and J dropped 4 bases, with 11 bases sitting between them. The CDR3 DNA reads TGCGCCAGCAGCCAAGAAATCCGGGAGTCAGATACGCAGTATTTT. Protein sequence: CASSQEIRESDTQYF.

The rearrangement links TRBV6-4 to TRBJ2-2; tentatively, D is TRBD1 (5 bases). The V and J ends lost 5 bases and 2 bases respectively, with 12 bases between them. The CDR3 extends over 15 amino acids. Germline values: CDR1 MRHNA, CDR2 SNTAGT. The CDR3 region is CASSTAGPNTGELFF. DNA of the CDR3: TGTGCCAGCAGTACTGCAGGGCCCAACACCGGGGAGCTGTTTTTT.

The chain recombines TRBV7-2 with TRBJ2-7, with 7 bases lining up with TRBD2. V was pared by 1 base and J by 3 bases, with 9 bases of the junction left unmatched. Germline V gene sequence: CDR1 SGHTA, CDR2 FQGNSA. The CDR3 consists of 16 residues. As DNA, the CDR3 is TGTGCCAGCAGCTTAGAGGTCTCTAGCGGCTACTACGAGCAGTACTTC. This gives the protein CASSLEVSSGYYEQYF.

The V and J genes are TRBV7-3 and TRBJ2-3; 9 bases fit TRBD2. CDR1 is SGHTA and CDR2 is FQGTGA in the germline V gene. V lost 5 bases, J lost 7 bases, and 13 bases stayed unmatched. The CDR3 covers 16 residues. The CDR3 loop is CASSPMSGGFRNTQYF. CDR3 DNA sequence: TGTGCCAGCAGCCCGATGAGCGGGGGGTTCCGAAATACGCAGTATTTT.

This chain links TRBV6-1 with TRBJ1-2; D possibly corresponds to TRBD1 (5 bases). The CDR3 spans 16 residues. Trimming stripped 1 base from V and 3 bases from J, with 15 bases between. CDR1 and CDR2 from the germline V gene are MNHNS and SASEGT. The CDR3 DNA is TGTGCCAGCAGTGAAGAGCCCGGGGGTCTCTACTATGGCTACACCTTC. This encodes CASSEEPGGLYYGYTF.

Only one count was recorded for this clone. As DNA, the CDR3 is TGTGCCAGCAGCCAGGCAGGGAAATGGCATGGCTACACCTTC. Its translation is CASSQAGKWHGYTF. The chain links TRBV3-1 (or the pseudogene TRBV3-2) to TRBJ1-2, with D maybe TRBD1 (5 bases). Germline values: CDR1 LGHDT, CDR2 YNNKEL (reference sequence). The CDR3 contains 14 residues. With 3 bases removed from V and 6 bases from J, the gap between germline ends came to 14 bases.

The CDR3 DNA is TGTGCCAGCAGCGTAGACGAGACAGACGAAGCTTTCTTT. This encodes CASSVDETDEAFF. V and J are TRBV9 and TRBJ1-1; TRBD1 might be the D (5 bases). Germline lookup yields CDR1 SGDLS and CDR2 YYNGEE. The CDR3 is 13 residues long. Trimming pared 0 bases from V and 8 bases from J, leaving 11 bases between.

This rearrangement joins TRBV5-5 to TRBJ1-5, with D hard to call. Trimming shortened V by 0 bases and J by 13 bases, and 14 bases separated the two germline ends. This CDR3 is 13 amino acids long. Germline lookup yields CDR1 SGHKS and CDR2 YYEKEE (reference sequence). CDR3 amino acids: CASSLGHLSTQHF. In nucleotides, the CDR3 is TGTGCCAGCAGCTTGGGGCACCTAAGTACTCAGCATTTT.

J is TRBJ2-3 and V is TRBV6-2 or TRBV6-3, with D possibly TRBD2 on 5 matching bases. This CDR3 has 12 residues. V lost 5 bases and J lost 3, with 6 bases in between. Germline values: CDR1 MNHEY, CDR2 SVGEGT. Written as DNA, the CDR3 is TGTGCCAGCAGTCCGGGGACAGATACGCAGTATTTT. This encodes CASSPGTDTQYF.

The chain carries TRBV11-2 and TRBJ2-1; D remains ambiguous. CDR1 is SGHAT and CDR2 is FQNNGV in the germline V gene. The CDR3 contains 11 residues. The ends were cut back, 0 bases at V and 7 bases at J, with 1 base in the middle. CDR3: CASSLDNEQFF. CDR3 DNA sequence: TGTGCCAGCAGCTTAGATAATGAGCAGTTCTTC.

The chain has TRBV4-2 and TRBJ1-3; unclear D gene. The CDR3 consists of 15 residues. From germline, CDR1 is LGHNA and CDR2 YNFKEQ. The V gene lost 1 base and the J gene lost 1 base, with 8 bases spanning the gap. CDR3 loop: CASSQGLDSGNTIYF. In nucleotides, the CDR3 is TGTGCCAGCAGCCAAGGCTTGGATTCTGGAAACACCATATATTTT.

J is TRBJ2-1 and V is TRBV2, with 9 bases fitting TRBD2. The length of the CDR3 is 17 residues. Germline CDR1 is SNHLY and CDR2 is FYNNEI. The junction had 16 bases not matched to a gene; V was cut back by 7 bases and J by 6 bases. In nucleotides, the CDR3 is TGTGCCAGCACCTCGGGAAGCGGGAGGCCTGGGGGCAATGAGCAGTTCTTC. Protein sequence: CASTSGSGRPGGNEQFF.

The CDR3 protein is CASSLEGRLDGYTF. In DNA form, the CDR3 reads TGTGCCAGCAGCTTAGAAGGAAGACTTGATGGCTACACCTTC. V and J are TRBV7-2 and TRBJ1-2; D is unclear. Trimming took 1 base from V and 6 from J, leaving 12 bases between them. The V gene's germline CDR1 is SGHTA and CDR2 FQGNSA. This CDR3 contains 14 residues. Full variable domain (remainder filled in from reference TRBV7-2 and TRBJ1-2): GAGVSQSPSNKVTEKGKDVELRCDPISGHTALYWYRQSLGQGLEFLIYFQGNSAPDKSGLPSDRFSAERTGGSVSTLTIQRTQQEDSAVYLCASSLEGRLDGYTFGSGTRLTVV.

V usage is TRBV28 and J usage is TRBJ2-1; 11 bases align to TRBD1. Trimming at V came to 6 bases and at J to 1 base, leaving 5 bases not matched to a gene. Germline V gives CDR1 MDHEN, CDR2 SYDVKM. The CDR3 consists of 16 residues. CDR3: CASSSGQGASYNEQFF. The CDR3 bases are TGTGCCAGCAGCTCAGGACAGGGGGCATCCTACAATGAGCAGTTCTTC.

J is TRBJ2-5 and V is TRBV7-2; D is unclear. V was cut by 5 bases and J by 3 bases, with 7 bases left in between. Germline V gene sequence: CDR1 SGHTA, CDR2 FQGNSA. This CDR3 is built from 12 residues. The DNA of the CDR3 is TGTGCCAGCAGCCTTATCGAAGAGACCCAGTACTTC. It yields the protein CASSLIEETQYF.

This chain uses TRBV5-1 with TRBJ2-7; the D is unclear. Trimming took off 0 bases at V and 3 bases at J, with 4 bases between the two ends. This CDR3 is built from 12 residues. Germline CDR1 and CDR2: SGHRS and YFSETQ. The CDR3 DNA reads TGCGCCAGCAGCTTGGATTACTACGAGCAGTACTTC. This sequence encodes CASSLDYYEQYF.

In its sample, this clone was seen a few times. The rearrangement uses TRBV19 and TRBJ2-7; D is undetermined. The V and J ends lost 7 bases and 5 bases respectively, with 15 bases between them. The CDR3 is 13 residues long. Per germline, CDR1 LNHDA and CDR2 SQIVND (reference sequence). The CDR3 bases are TGTGCCAGTAATAAGCGCCCTCGGGACGAGCAGTACTTC. Amino acids: CASNKRPRDEQYF.

The chain links TRBV5-5 to TRBJ1-1; tentatively, D is TRBD1 (5 bases). This CDR3 has 15 residues. The V end was cut by 4 bases, the J end by 4 bases, with 17 bases between. Germline assignment: CDR1 SGHKS and CDR2 YYEKEE (reference sequence). CDR3 nucleotide sequence: TGTGCCAGCAGCCAGCCGCGGGGCGCCGGCACTGAAGCTTTCTTT. It specifies CASSQPRGAGTEAFF.

The chain employs TRBV2 and TRBJ2-7; possible D gene TRBD2, 6 bases. Trimming pared 7 bases from V and 5 bases from J, leaving 18 bases between. CDR3 size: 14 residues. The germline CDR1 and CDR2 sequences are SNHLY and FYNNEI. Written as DNA, the CDR3 is TGTGCCAGCAAGATCACTAGCTGGGGTGACGAGCAGTACTTC. Translated, it gives CASKITSWGDEQYF.